A selection of T cell receptor beta chains follows, all from one sample in a study of blood T cells in healthy people across ages. MiXCR was run by TCRdb on the 5' RACE reads, yielding one entry per CDR3 protein. The table has nearly 800,000 distinct CDR3 sequences, 20% to 25% seen once. This sample also appeared in a second study, on T cells of mothers and their children.

Sequencing was done on a sample of blood. These receptors were collected from a boy aged 5 to 17 in good health. Each CDR3 is given with its conserved first and last residue. The D gene is left open where the match is weak. A row's size may be missing; if present it is once, few, many or a size class.

J	D	V	size	DNA	CDR3
TRBJ2-7	.	TRBV7-8	few	TGTGCCAGCAGCTCCTGGGGGACCTCCTACGAGCAGTACTTC	CASSSWGTSYEQYF
TRBJ1-1	.	TRBV9	few	TGTGCCAGCAGCGTAGGGGATTTGAACACTGAAGCTTTCTTT	CASSVGDLNTEAFF
TRBJ2-1	.	TRBV10-3	few	TGTGCCATCAGTGTGGTCAGAGACAATGAGCAGTTCTTC	CAISVVRDNEQFF
TRBJ2-3	.	TRBV7-9	few	TGTGCCAGCAGCTCCGAAGATACGCAGTATTTT	CASSSEDTQYF
TRBJ2-1	TRBD2	TRBV7-2	.	TGTGCCAGCAGCTTACCTACGTCTAGCGGGAGGGACTTTAGGGAGCAGTTCTTC	CASSLPTSSGRDFREQFF
TRBJ2-7	.	TRBV4-3	.	TGCGCCAGCAGCCAACATTTCATCCGGGAACCAGCCTACGAGCAGTACTTC	CASSQHFIREPAYEQYF
TRBJ1-1	.	TRBV29-1	few	TGCAGCGTTGAAGAAAGGGAGGGGTACAGCGAAGCTTTCTTT	CSVEEREGYSEAFF
TRBJ2-5	TRBD2	TRBV7-7	.	TGTGCTAGCAGCTTAGGGGCTAGCGGACAAGAGACCCAGTACTTC	CASSLGASGQETQYF
TRBJ2-7	.	TRBV6-6	.	TGTGCCAGCTCGCACAGTGTATACGAGCAGTACTTC	CASSHSVYEQYF
TRBJ2-1	.	TRBV12-3/TRBV12-4	many	TGTGCCAGCAGTCCCACCAGGGGCGGAACCTACAATGAGCAGTTCTTC	CASSPTRGGTYNEQFF
TRBJ2-1	.	TRBV9	few	TGTGCCAGCAGCCCCGGGGAAGCTTACCCCTACAATGAGCAGTTCTTC	CASSPGEAYPYNEQFF
TRBJ2-5	TRBD2	TRBV24-1	.	TGTGCCACCAGTGCCCTGTGGCGGGGGGACCCACAAGACTTCCAAGAGACCCAGTACTTC	CATSALWRGDPQDFQETQYF
TRBJ1-5	.	TRBV25-1	few	TGTGCCAGCAGACGGGGGGGGGAAGGCCAGCCCCAGCATTTT	CASRRGGEGQPQHF
TRBJ2-5	TRBD2	TRBV12-3/TRBV12-4	few	TGTGCCAGCAGTCGGGGGACTAGCGGGAGGAGGCCCCAAGAGACCCAGTACTTC	CASSRGTSGRRPQETQYF
TRBJ2-5	.	TRBV7-2	once	TGTGCCAGCAGTCGAAACGGAGGGGTGGGTGAGACCCAGTACTTC	CASSRNGGVGETQYF
TRBJ2-1	.	TRBV7-3	.	TGTGCCAGCAGCTTAGGCCTAGCTTATGAGCAGTTCTTC	CASSLGLAYEQFF
TRBJ2-2	TRBD2	TRBV4-1	.	TGCGCCAGCAGCCATCCCAGCGGGATGAACACCGGGGAGCTGTTTTTT	CASSHPSGMNTGELFF
TRBJ2-2	.	TRBV5-5	few	TGTGCCAGCAGCTCACGTACAAACACCGGGGAGCTGTTTTTT	CASSSRTNTGELFF
TRBJ1-3	TRBD1	TRBV7-8	.	TGTGCCAGCAGCCTGAGACAGGGGGCCAACTCTGGAAACACCATATATTTT	CASSLRQGANSGNTIYF
TRBJ2-3	.	TRBV19	.	TGTGCCAGCACGGGCCTTTCAACAGATACGCAGTATTTT	CASTGLSTDTQYF
TRBJ2-5	TRBD1	TRBV20-1	.	TGCTCTTTAGAGGGGGGACAGGGGTGGGCCCAGTACTTC	CSLEGGQGWAQYF
TRBJ2-7	TRBD2	TRBV20-1	.	TGCAGTGCTAGCGTAGGGACTAGCGGATACGAGCAGTACTTC	CSASVGTSGYEQYF
TRBJ2-7	TRBD1	TRBV28	.	TGTGCCAGCAGTTTCCGGGACAGGGTTGACGAGCAGTACTTC	CASSFRDRVDEQYF
TRBJ2-7	TRBD1	TRBV7-9	.	TGTGCCAGCACCACAGGGGTCCGGGAGCAGTACTTC	CASTTGVREQYF
TRBJ1-3	TRBD1	TRBV29-1	.	TGCAGCGTTTCAGGGGGTTTCGCTGGAAACACCATATATTTT	CSVSGGFAGNTIYF
TRBJ2-7	.	TRBV27	few	TGTGCCAGCAGTCGCAGTGGGGGGTCGCCCTACGAGCAGTACTTC	CASSRSGGSPYEQYF
TRBJ1-2	TRBD1	TRBV10-3	.	TGTGCCATCAGTACCCCGGGACAGGTATATGGCTACACCTTC	CAISTPGQVYGYTF
TRBJ1-2	.	TRBV6-7	.	TGTGCCAGCAGTAAGAAGTTTCGGGGAGGTTATGGCTACACCTTC	CASSKKFRGGYGYTF
TRBJ1-1	.	TRBV5-5	.	TGTGCCAACAGCTTTTCAGGGAACACTGAAGCTTTCTTT	CANSFSGNTEAFF
TRBJ2-7	.	TRBV2	.	TGTGCCAGCAGTAGCAATCCATACGAGCAGTACTTC	CASSSNPYEQYF
TRBJ2-7	TRBD2	TRBV7-2	few	TGTGCCAGCAGCTTAGCGGGAGGGCGATACGAGCAGTACTTC	CASSLAGGRYEQYF